This T cell receptor (beta chain) is drawn from a study of siplizumab effects on memory and regulatory T cells. The CDR3 loop spans 14 amino acids. Trimming took off 4 bases at V and 9 bases at J, with 17 bases between the two ends. CDR1 is SGHRS and CDR2 is YFSETQ in the germline V gene. Study results and limitations: Alloreactive sequences that could be traced to unstimulated CD4+ memory cells showed a significant reduction under siplizumab. It was never confirmed that proliferating Tregs from siplizumab cultures were suppressive.

The repertoire was sequenced with immunoSEQ multiplex PCR; TCRdb's copy has only in-frame clones and lacks some. The sample holds 90,000 to 110,000 clones, 90% to 95% seen once. A note on this clone: What it recognizes is unknown.

The rearrangement links TRBV5-1 to TRBJ2-1, with a possible D match to TRBD1 (5 bases). The sequenced sample was Tregs sorted from blood. The TCR comes from a human donor in good health. CDR3 sequence: CASSGIGAVPEQFF. In DNA form, the CDR3 reads TGCGCCAGCAGCGGCATTGGGGCGGTTCCTGAGCAGTTCTTC.